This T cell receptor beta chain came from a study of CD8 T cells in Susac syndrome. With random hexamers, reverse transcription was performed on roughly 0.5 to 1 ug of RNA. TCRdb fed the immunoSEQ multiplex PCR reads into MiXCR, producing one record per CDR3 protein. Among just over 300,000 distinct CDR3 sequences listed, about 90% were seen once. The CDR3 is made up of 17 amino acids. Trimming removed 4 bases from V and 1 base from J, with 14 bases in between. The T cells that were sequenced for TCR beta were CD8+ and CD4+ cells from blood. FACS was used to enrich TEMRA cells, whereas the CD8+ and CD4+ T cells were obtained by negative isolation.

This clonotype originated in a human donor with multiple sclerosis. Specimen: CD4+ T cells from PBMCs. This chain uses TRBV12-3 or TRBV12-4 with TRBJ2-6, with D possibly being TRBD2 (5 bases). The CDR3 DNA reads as TGTGCCAGCAGTTCCCGGTACTCGGGATCTGGGGCCAACGTCCTGACTTTC. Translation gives CASSSRYSGSGANVLTF.